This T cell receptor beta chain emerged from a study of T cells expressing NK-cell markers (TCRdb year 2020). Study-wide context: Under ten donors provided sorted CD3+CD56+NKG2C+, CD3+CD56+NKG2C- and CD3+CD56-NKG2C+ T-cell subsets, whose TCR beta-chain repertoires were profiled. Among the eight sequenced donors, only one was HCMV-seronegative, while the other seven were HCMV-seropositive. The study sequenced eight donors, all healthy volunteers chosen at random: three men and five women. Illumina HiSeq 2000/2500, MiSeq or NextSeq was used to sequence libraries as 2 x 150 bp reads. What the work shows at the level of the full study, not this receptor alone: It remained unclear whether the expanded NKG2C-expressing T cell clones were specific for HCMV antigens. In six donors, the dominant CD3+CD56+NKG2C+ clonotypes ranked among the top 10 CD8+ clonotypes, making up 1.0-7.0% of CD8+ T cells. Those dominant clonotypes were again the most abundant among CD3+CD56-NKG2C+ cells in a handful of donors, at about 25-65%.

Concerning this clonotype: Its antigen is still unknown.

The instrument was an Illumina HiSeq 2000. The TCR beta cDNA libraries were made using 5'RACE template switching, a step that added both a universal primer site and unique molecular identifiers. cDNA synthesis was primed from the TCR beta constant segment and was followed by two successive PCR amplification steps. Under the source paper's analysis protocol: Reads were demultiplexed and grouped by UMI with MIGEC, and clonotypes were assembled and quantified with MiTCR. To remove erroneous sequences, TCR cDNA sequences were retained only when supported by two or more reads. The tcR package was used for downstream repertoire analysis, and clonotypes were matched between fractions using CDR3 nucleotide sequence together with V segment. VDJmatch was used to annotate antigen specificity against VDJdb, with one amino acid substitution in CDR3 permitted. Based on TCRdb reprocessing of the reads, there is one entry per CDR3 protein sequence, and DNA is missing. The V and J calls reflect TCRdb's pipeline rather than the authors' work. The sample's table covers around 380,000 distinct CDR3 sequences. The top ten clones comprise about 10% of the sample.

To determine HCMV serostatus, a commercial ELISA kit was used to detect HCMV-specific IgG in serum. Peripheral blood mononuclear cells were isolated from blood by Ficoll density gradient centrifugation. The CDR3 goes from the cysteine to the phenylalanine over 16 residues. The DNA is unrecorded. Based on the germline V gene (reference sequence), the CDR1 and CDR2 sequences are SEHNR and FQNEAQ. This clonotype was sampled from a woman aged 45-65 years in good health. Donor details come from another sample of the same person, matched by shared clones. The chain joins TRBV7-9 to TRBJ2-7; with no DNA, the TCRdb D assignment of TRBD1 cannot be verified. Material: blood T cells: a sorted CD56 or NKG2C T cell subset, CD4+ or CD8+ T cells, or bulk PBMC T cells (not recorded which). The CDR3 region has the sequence CASSEDRLASSYEQYF.